What follows are 20 T cell receptor beta chains derived from one specimen sequenced in a study of blood T cell repertoires in COVID-19. Profiled with immunoSEQ multiplex PCR; TCRdb holds only in-frame clones, not every one. The table lists roughly 260,000 clones, about 88% of them singletons. Sequenced material: peripheral blood. These receptors were collected from a woman aged 40 to 50 who had recovered from COVID-19.

There are a few counts of this clone. The chain recombines TRBV7-2 with TRBJ1-1; D is unresolved. There are 15 residues in the CDR3. CDR1 and CDR2 (germline): SGHTA, FQGNSA. Deletions cut 0 bases from V and 4 bases from J, with 12 bases between. CDR3 amino acids: CASSLAGMLGTEAFF. The CDR3 DNA follows: TGTGCCAGCAGCTTAGCGGGCATGTTGGGCACTGAAGCTTTCTTT.

As DNA, the CDR3 is TGCAGCGTTGAACGCCTGGAGGGCTACACCTTC. Translating gives CSVERLEGYTF. The chain links TRBV29-1 to TRBJ1-2; D unresolved. This CDR3 is 11 amino acids long. Germline lookup yields CDR1 SQVTM and CDR2 ANQGSEA. The V gene lost 2 bases and the J gene lost 8 bases, with 9 bases spanning the gap.

The chain has TRBV5-1 and TRBJ2-7, with D tentatively TRBD1 (5 bases). Trimming took 0 bases from V and 2 from J, leaving 15 bases between them. Germline lookup yields CDR1 SGHRS and CDR2 YFSETQ. This CDR3 region has 16 residues. CDR3 in DNA: TGCGCCAGCAGCTTGGAACCCGGCAGGGCCCCCTACGAGCAGTACTTC. Protein product: CASSLEPGRAPYEQYF.

The rearrangement links TRBV25-1 to TRBJ2-3, with TRBD2 matching over 11 bases. There are 18 residues in the CDR3. The V gene end was trimmed by 5 bases and the J gene end by 0 bases; junction bases not matched to a gene: 10. The germline gives CDR1 MGHDK, CDR2 SYGVNS. CDR3 bases: TGTGCCAGCAGTACCCAGGCTAGCGGGGGGACTAGCACAGATACGCAGTATTTT. It translates to CASSTQASGGTSTDTQYF.

In its sample, this clone was seen once. This chain connects TRBV7-9 to TRBJ2-5; D not certain. V was clipped by 5 bases and J by 2 bases, with 12 bases between them. The CDR3 is made up of 14 amino acids. Looked up from germline, CDR1 is SEHNR and CDR2 is FQNEAQ (reference sequence). This chain's CDR3 is CASSIHPRQETQYF. The CDR3 DNA sequence: TGTGCCAGCAGCATTCATCCACGGCAAGAGACCCAGTACTTC.

The rearrangement joins TRBV5-1 to TRBJ1-3, with 9 positions matching TRBD1. The CDR3 length is 15 residues. V shed 0 bases, J shed 6 bases, and the junction held 4 bases outside the gene matches. Germline V gene lookup returns CDR1 SGHRS and CDR2 YFSETQ. CDR3 coding DNA: TGCGCCAGCAGCTTGGTGGGACAGGGAGAAAACACCATATATTTT. Its translation: CASSLVGQGENTIYF.

This chain links TRBV24-1 with TRBJ1-2; 7 bases are shared with TRBD1. Trimming cost V 3 bases and J 8 bases; bases outside gene matches: 5. This CDR3 is built from 13 residues. Germline-derived CDR1 and CDR2 are KGHDR and SFDVKD. The CDR3 protein is CATSDDRVRGYTF. The DNA of the CDR3 is TGTGCCACCAGTGATGACAGGGTGCGAGGCTACACCTTC.

The V gene is TRBV9, the J gene TRBJ2-3; 9 bases are a match to TRBD1. This CDR3 has 16 residues. Germline V CDR1 and CDR2: SGDLS, YYNGEE. J was trimmed by 2 bases and V by 3 bases; bases with no gene match: 7. As DNA, the CDR3 is TGTGCCAGCAGCGGGGGGACAGGGCGGTCCACAGATACGCAGTATTTT. Protein product: CASSGGTGRSTDTQYF.

The chain has TRBV4-1 and TRBJ2-2, with TRBD1 matching over 9 bases. Germline V gives CDR1 MGHRA, CDR2 YSYEKL. There are 16 residues in the CDR3. V shed 4 bases, J shed 6 bases, and the junction held 9 bases outside the gene matches. The CDR3 sequence: CASSRAGTGSPGELFF. CDR3 bases: TGCGCCAGCAGCCGTGCCGGGACAGGGTCCCCCGGGGAGCTGTTTTTT.

The chain employs TRBV3-1 (or the pseudogene TRBV3-2) and TRBJ1-3, with D tentatively TRBD1 (5 bases). CDR3 length: 14 amino acids. V lost 0 bases to trimming and J lost 7 bases, with 10 bases between them. Germline V gene data show CDR1 as LGHDT and CDR2 as YNNKEL (reference sequence). The CDR3 nucleotides are TGTGCCAGCAGCCAAGATCAGGGTGGGAACACCATATATTTT. It translates to CASSQDQGGNTIYF.

The V call is TRBV12-3 or TRBV12-4, the J call TRBJ1-2; 9 bases line up with TRBD1. The CDR3 totals 12 residues. The J segment lost 13 bases and the V segment lost 5 bases, leaving 8 bases of the junction unmatched. CDR3 sequence (DNA): TGTGCCAGCAGTGAGAGAGGGACAGGGCTCACCTTC. It yields the protein CASSERGTGLTF.

The chain uses TRBV28 and TRBJ1-2; 8 nucleotides match TRBD1. V lost 6 bases to trimming and J lost 8 bases; unmatched junction nucleotides: 17. This CDR3 has 16 residues. Germline-derived CDR1 and CDR2 are MDHEN and SYDVKM. The CDR3 DNA sequence: TGTGCCAGCAGCCCGAGGGGGACAGGACCGGCGAGGGGCTACACCTTC. This sequence encodes CASSPRGTGPARGYTF.

The chain recombines TRBV19 with TRBJ1-1; D is possibly TRBD1 (5 bases). The CDR3 length is 18 residues. The ends were cut back, 1 base at V and 0 bases at J, with 18 bases in the middle. Germline CDR1 is LNHDA and CDR2 is SQIVND (reference sequence). CDR3 nucleotides: TGTGCCAGTAGTATAGGCCGGACACTCACCCCAATGAACACTGAAGCTTTCTTT. Translation gives CASSIGRTLTPMNTEAFF.

This sequence joins TRBV2 and TRBJ2-2, with D perhaps matching TRBD1 (6 bases). Trimming shortened V by 3 bases and J by 5 bases, and 16 bases separated the two germline ends. CDR1 is SNHLY, CDR2 FYNNEI, per germline. The CDR3 sequence is 16 residues long. In DNA, the CDR3 is TGTGCCAGCAGTGATTTTCGGCCAGGGGAGACCGGGGAGCTGTTTTTT. Residues: CASSDFRPGETGELFF.

The chain couples TRBV28 to TRBJ1-5, with a tentative D call TRBD1 (5 bases). Per the germline V gene, CDR1 is MDHEN and CDR2 is SYDVKM. This CDR3 comprises 16 residues. The V end lost 5 bases, the J end lost 2 bases, and 16 bases lay between the germline ends. The CDR3, as DNA: TGTGCCAGCAGTCCGCTTGGGGCAGGACGCAATCAGCCCCAGCATTTT. Translating gives CASSPLGAGRNQPQHF.

V usage is TRBV7-9 and J usage is TRBJ1-6; D uncertain. The CDR3 has 15 amino acids. The V end lost 0 bases, the J end lost 7 bases, and 10 bases lay between the germline ends. Germline-derived CDR1 and CDR2 are SEHNR and FQNEAQ (reference sequence). The CDR3 is CASSLAEGRNSPLHF. Here the CDR3 DNA reads TGTGCCAGCAGCTTAGCGGAGGGTAGGAATTCACCCCTCCACTTT.

This chain joins TRBV6-2 or TRBV6-3 and TRBJ2-1; 14 bases map to TRBD2. This CDR3 is 18 amino acids long. Germline trimming cut 5 bases from V and 4 bases from J; bases unmatched to any gene: 10. Germline values: CDR1 MNHEY, CDR2 SVGEGT. DNA of the CDR3: TGTGCCAGCAGTCGGGGACTAGCGGGGGCCGGAAGATACAATGAGCAGTTCTTC. This gives the protein CASSRGLAGAGRYNEQFF.

This chain links TRBV5-4 with TRBJ2-7, with 11 bases identical to TRBD2. Germline loops: CDR1 SGHNT, CDR2 YYREEE (reference sequence). The CDR3 is made up of 19 amino acids. The J segment lost 6 bases and the V segment lost 0 bases, leaving 17 bases of the junction unmatched. The CDR3 DNA reads as TGTGCCAGCAGCTTGGCCCAGTTGGCTAGCGGGAGGATGGTTTCCGAGCAGTACTTC. Protein: CASSLAQLASGRMVSEQYF.

This chain links TRBV27 with TRBJ2-1; TRBD1 matches at 7 bases. The germline CDR1 and CDR2 sequences are MNHEY and SMNVEV (reference sequence). The CDR3 covers 13 residues. Trimming removed 2 bases from V and 8 bases from J; junction bases left unmatched: 3. CDR3 DNA sequence: TGTGCCAGCAGTTTAGTAACAGGGGATGAGCAGTTCTTC. This gives the protein CASSLVTGDEQFF.

Relative to its sample, this clone is medium-sized. The chain uses TRBV6-2 or TRBV6-3 and TRBJ1-5; 8 nucleotides match TRBD1. Unmatched junction bases numbered 10, after V lost 2 bases and J lost 7 bases. Per the germline V gene, CDR1 is MNHEY and CDR2 is SVGEGT. The CDR3 covers 16 residues. The CDR3 protein is CASSYPRTGRGQPQHF. The CDR3 region has the DNA TGTGCCAGCAGTTACCCCCGGACAGGGAGAGGACAGCCCCAGCATTTT.